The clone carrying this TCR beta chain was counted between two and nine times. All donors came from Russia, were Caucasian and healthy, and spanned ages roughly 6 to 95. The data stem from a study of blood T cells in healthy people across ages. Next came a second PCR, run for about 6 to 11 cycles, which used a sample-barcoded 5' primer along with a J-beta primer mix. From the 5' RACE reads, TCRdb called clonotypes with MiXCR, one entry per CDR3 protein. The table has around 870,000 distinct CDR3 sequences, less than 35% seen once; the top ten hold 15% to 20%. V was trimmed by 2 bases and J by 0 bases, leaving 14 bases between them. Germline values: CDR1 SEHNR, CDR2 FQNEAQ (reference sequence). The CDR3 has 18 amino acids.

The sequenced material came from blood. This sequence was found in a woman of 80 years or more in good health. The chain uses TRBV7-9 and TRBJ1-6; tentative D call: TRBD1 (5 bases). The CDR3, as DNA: TGTGCCAGCAGCTTATATTTCGGGGGGAACTCCTATAATTCACCCCTCCACTTT. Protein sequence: CASSLYFGGNSYNSPLHF.